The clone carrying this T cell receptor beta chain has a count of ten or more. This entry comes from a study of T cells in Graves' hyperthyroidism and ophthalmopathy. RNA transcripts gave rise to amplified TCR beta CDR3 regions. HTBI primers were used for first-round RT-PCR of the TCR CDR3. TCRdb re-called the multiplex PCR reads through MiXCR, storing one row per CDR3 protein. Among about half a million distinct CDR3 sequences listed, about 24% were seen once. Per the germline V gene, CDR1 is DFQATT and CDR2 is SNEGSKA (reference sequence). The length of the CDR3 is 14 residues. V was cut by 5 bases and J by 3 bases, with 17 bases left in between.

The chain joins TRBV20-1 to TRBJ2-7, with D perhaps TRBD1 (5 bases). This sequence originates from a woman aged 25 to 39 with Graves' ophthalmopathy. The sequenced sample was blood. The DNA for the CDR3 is TGCAGTGCTGGAAAATTGGGGCAGGGCTACGAGCAGTACTTC. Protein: CSAGKLGQGYEQYF.